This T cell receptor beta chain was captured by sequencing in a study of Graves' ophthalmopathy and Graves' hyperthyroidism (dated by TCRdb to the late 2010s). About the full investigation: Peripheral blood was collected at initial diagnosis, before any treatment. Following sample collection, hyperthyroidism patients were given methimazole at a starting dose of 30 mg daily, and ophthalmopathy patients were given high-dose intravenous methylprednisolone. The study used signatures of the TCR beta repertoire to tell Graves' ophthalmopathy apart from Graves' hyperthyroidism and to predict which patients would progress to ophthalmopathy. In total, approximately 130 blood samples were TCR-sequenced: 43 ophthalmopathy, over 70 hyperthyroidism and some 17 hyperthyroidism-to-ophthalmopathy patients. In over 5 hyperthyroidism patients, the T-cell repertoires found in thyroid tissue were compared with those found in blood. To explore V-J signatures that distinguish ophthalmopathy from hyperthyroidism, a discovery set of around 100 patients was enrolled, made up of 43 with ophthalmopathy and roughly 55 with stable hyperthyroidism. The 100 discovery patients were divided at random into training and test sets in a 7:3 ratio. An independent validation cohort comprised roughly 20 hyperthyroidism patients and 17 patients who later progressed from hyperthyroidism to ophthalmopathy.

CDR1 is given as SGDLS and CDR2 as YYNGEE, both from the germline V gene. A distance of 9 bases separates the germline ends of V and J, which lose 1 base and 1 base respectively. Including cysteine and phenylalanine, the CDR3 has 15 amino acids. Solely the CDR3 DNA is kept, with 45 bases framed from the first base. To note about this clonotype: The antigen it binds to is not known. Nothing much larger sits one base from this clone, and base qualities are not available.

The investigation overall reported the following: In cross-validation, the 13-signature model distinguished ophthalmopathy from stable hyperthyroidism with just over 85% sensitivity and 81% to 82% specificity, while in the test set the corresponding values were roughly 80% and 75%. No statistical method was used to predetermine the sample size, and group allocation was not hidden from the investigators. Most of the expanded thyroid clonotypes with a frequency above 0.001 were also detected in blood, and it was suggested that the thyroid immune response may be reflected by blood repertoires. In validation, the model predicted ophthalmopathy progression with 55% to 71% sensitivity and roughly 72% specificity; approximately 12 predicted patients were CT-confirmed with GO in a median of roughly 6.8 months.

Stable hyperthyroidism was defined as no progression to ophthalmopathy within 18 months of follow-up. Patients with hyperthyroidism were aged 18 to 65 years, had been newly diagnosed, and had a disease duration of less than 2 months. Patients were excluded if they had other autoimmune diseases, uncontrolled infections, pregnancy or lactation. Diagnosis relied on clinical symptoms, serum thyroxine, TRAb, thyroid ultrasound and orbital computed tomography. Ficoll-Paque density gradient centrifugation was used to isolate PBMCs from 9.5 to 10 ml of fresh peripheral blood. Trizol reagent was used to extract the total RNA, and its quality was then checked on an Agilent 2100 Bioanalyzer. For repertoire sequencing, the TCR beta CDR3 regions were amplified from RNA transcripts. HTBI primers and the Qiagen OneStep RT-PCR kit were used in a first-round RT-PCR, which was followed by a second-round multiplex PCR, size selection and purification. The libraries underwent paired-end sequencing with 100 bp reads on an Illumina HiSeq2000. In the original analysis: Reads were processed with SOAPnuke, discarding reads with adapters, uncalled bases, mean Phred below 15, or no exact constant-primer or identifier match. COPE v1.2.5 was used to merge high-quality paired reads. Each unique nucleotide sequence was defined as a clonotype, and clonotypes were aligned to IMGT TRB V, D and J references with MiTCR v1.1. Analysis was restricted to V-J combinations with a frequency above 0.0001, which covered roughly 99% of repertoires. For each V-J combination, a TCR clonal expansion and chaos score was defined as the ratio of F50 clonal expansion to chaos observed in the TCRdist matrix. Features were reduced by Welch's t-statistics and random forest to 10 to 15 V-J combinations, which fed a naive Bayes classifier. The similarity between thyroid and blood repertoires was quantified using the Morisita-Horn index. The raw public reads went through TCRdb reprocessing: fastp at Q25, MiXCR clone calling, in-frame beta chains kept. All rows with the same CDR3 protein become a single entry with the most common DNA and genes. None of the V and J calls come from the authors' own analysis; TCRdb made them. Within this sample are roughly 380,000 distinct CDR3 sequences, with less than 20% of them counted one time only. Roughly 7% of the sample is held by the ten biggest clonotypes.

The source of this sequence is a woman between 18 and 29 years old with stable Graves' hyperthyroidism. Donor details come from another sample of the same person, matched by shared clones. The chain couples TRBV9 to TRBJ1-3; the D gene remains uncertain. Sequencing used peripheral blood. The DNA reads TGTGCCAGCAGCGTAAGGGCCGTTTCTGGAAACACCATATATTTT. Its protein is CASSVRAVSGNTIYF.